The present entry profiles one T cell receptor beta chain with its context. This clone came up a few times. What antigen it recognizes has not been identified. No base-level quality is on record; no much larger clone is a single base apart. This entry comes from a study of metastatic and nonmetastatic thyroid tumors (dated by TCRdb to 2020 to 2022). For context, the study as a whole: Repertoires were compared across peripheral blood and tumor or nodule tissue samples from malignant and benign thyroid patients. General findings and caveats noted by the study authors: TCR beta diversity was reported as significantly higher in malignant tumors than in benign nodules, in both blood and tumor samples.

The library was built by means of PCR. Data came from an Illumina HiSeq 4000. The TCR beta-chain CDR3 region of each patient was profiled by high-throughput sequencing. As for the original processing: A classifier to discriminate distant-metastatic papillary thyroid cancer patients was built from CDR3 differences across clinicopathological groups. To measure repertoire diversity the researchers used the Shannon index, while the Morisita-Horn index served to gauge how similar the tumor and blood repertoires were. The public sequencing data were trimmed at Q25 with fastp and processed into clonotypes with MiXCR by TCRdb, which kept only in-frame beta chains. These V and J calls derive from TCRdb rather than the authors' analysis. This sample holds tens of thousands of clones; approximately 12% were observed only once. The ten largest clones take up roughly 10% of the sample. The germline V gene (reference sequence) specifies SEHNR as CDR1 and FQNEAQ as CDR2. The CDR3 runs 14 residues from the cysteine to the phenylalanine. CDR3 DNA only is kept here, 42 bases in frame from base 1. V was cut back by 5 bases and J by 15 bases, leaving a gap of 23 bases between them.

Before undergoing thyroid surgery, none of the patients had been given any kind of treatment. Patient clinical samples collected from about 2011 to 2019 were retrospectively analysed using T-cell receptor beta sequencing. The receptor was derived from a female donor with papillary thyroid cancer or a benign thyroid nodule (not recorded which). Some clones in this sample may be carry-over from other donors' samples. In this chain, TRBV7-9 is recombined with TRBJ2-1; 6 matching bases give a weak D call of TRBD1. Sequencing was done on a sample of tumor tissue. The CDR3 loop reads CASSPGRTVGVPFF. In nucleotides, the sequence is TGTGCCAGCAGCCCCGGACGGACAGTGGGGGTTCCGTTCTTC.